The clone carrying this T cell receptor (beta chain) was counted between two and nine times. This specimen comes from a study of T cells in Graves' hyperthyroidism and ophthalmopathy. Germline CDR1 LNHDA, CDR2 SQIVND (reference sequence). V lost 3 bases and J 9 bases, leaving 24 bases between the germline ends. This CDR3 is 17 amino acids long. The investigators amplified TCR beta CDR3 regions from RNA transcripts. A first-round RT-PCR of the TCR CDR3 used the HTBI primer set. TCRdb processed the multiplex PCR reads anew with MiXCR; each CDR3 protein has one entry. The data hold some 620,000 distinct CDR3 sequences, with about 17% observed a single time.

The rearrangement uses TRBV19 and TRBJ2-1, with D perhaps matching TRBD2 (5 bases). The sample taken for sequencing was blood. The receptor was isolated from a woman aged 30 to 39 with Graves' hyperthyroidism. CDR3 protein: CASSMGFGVVPRGEQFF. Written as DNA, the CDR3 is TGTGCCAGTAGTATGGGTTTTGGGGTAGTCCCTCGGGGTGAGCAGTTCTTC.